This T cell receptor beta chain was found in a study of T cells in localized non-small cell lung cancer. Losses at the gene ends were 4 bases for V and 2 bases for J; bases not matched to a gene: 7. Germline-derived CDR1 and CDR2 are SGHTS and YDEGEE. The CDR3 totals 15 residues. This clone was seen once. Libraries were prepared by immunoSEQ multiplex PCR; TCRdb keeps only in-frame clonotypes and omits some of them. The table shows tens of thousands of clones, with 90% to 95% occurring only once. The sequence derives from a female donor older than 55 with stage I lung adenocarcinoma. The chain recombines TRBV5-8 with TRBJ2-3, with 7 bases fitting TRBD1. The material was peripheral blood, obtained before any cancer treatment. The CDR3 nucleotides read TGTGCCAGCAGCGTGGGGACAGTGGACACAGATACGCAGTATTTT. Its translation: CASSVGTVDTDTQYF.